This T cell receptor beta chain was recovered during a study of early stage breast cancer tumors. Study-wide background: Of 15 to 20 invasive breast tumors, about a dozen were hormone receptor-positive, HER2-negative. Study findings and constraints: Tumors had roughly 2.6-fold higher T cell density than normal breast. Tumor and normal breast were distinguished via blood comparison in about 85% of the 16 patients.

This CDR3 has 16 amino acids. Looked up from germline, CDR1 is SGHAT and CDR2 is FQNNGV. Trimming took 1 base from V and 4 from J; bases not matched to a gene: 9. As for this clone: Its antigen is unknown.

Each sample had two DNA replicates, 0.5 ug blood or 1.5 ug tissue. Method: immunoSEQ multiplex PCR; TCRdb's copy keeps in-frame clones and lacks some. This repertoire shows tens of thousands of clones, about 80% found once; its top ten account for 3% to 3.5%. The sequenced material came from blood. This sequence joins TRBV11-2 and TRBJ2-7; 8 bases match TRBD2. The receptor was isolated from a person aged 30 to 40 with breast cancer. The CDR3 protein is CASSLGAGASHYEQYF. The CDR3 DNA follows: TGTGCCAGCAGCTTAGGAGCGGGGGCGAGTCATTACGAGCAGTACTTC.